The clone carrying this T cell receptor beta chain was observed a few times. The data belong to a study of T cells in Graves' hyperthyroidism and ophthalmopathy. The germline gives CDR1 LNHDA, CDR2 SQIVND (reference sequence). The CDR3 sequence is 13 residues long. Trimming pared 4 bases from V and 9 bases from J, leaving 15 bases between. The definition of stable Graves' hyperthyroidism was no ophthalmopathy progression within 18 months. Hyperthyroidism patients were newly diagnosed, had disease duration under 2 months, and were aged 18 to 65 years. Researchers amplified the TCR beta CDR3 regions from RNA transcripts. An initial round of RT-PCR targeting the TCR CDR3 relied on the HTBI primer set. MiXCR, applied by TCRdb to the multiplex PCR reads, yields one record per CDR3 protein. Of hundreds of thousands of distinct CDR3 sequences listed, 15% to 20% are singletons.

V usage is TRBV19 and J usage is TRBJ2-5; D gene unclear. Sequenced: blood. The sequence was obtained from a woman under 30 with Graves' hyperthyroidism. The CDR3 is CASSTGPGRAQYF. For the CDR3, the DNA is TGTGCCAGTAGTACCGGGCCCGGTCGGGCCCAGTACTTC.